Each of the 3 T cell receptor beta chains below was sequenced from the same sample in a study of T cells in Graves' hyperthyroidism and ophthalmopathy. Amplification of TCR beta CDR3 regions used RNA as the template. TCR CDR3 underwent first-round RT-PCR with the HTBI primer set. TCRdb reprocessed the multiplex PCR reads with MiXCR, giving one entry per CDR3 protein. The sample has approximately 520,000 distinct CDR3 sequences; more than 20% are singletons. Input material: blood. The receptor set was obtained from a man between 18 and 29 years old with Graves' hyperthyroidism.

This clonotype was seen ten or more times. The V call is TRBV11-2, the J call TRBJ2-5; D gene unclear. The germline V and J ends were trimmed by 5 bases and 4 bases, with 8 bases remaining between them. CDR1 SGHAT and CDR2 FQNNGV come from the germline V gene. The CDR3 runs 12 residues. The CDR3: CASSGRLETQYF. DNA of the CDR3: TGTGCCAGCAGCGGACGATTAGAGACCCAGTACTTC.

The chain has TRBV28 and TRBJ1-1, with D maybe TRBD1 (6 bases). Germline V gene sequence: CDR1 MDHEN, CDR2 SYDVKM. V dropped 6 bases and J dropped 0 bases, with 14 bases sitting between them. This CDR3 is built from 15 residues. The CDR3 reads CASSRAGDMNTEAFF. Written as DNA, the CDR3 is TGTGCCAGCAGCAGGGCGGGGGACATGAACACTGAAGCTTTCTTT.

This clonotype was seen at least ten times. This chain joins TRBV7-9 and TRBJ2-5; TRBD1 or TRBD2 may be the D gene (5 bases each). V was shortened by 4 bases and J by 1 base, with 10 bases between the two germline ends. The CDR3 contains 14 residues. Germline lookup yields CDR1 SEHNR and CDR2 FQNEAQ (reference sequence). CDR3 sequence reads: CASSSGPFQETQYF. Written as DNA, the CDR3 is TGTGCCAGCAGCTCGGGACCTTTCCAAGAGACCCAGTACTTC. The complete variable domain, with remaining parts taken from reference TRBV7-9 and TRBJ2-5, reads DTGVSQNPRHKITKRGQNVTFRCDPISEHNRLYWYRQTLGQGPEFLTYFQNEAQLEKSRLLSDRFSAERPKGSFSTLEIQRTEQGDSAMYLCASSSGPFQETQYFGPGTRLLVL.